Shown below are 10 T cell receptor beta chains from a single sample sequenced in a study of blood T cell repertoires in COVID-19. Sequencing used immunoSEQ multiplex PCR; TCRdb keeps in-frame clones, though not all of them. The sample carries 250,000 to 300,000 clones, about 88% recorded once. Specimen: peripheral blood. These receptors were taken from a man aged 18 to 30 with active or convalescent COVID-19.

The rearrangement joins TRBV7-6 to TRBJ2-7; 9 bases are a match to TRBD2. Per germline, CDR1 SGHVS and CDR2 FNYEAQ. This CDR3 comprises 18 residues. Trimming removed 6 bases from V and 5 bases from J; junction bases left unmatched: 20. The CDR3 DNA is TGTGCCAGCAGACGCTGCGGACTAGCGCCGAAGGGTGTTGACGAGCAGTACTTC. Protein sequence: CASRRCGLAPKGVDEQYF. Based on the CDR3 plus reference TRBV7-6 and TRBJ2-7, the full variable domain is GAGVSQSPRYKVTKRGQDVALRCDPISGHVSLYWYRQALGQGPEFLTYFNYEAQQDKSGLPNDRFSAERPEGSISTLTIQRTEQRDSAMYRCASRRCGLAPKGVDEQYFGPGTRLTVT.

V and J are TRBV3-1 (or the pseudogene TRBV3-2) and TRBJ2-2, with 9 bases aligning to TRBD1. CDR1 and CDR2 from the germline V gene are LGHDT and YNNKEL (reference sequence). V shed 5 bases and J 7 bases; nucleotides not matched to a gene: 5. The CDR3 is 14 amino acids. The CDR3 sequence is CASSWGQGGGELFF. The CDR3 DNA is TGTGCCAGCAGCTGGGGACAGGGCGGCGGGGAGCTGTTTTTT.

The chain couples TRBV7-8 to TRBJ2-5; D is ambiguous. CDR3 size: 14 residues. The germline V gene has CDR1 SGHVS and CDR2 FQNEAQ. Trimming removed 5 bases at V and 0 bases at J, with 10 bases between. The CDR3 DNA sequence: TGTGCCAGCAGCCCCTTTACAGACCAAGAGACCCAGTACTTC. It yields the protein CASSPFTDQETQYF. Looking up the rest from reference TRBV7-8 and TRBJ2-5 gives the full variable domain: GAGVSQSPRYKVAKRGQDVALRCDPISGHVSLFWYQQALGQGPEFLTYFQNEAQLDKSGLPSDRFFAERPEGSVSTLKIQRTQQEDSAVYLCASSPFTDQETQYFGPGTRLLVL.

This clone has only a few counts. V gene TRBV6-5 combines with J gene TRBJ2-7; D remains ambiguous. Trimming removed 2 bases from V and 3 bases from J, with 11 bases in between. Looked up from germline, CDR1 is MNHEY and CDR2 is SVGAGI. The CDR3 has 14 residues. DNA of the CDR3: TGTGCCAGCAGTTACCTATTACGCGTCTACGAGCAGTACTTC. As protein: CASSYLLRVYEQYF.

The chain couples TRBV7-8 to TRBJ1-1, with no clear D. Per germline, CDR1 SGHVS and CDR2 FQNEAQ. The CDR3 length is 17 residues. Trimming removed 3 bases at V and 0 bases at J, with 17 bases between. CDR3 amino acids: CASSFRLGAIVNTEAFF. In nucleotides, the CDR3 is TGTGCCAGCAGCTTCAGACTGGGAGCTATCGTGAACACTGAAGCTTTCTTT. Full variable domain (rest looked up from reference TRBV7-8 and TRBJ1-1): GAGVSQSPRYKVAKRGQDVALRCDPISGHVSLFWYQQALGQGPEFLTYFQNEAQLDKSGLPSDRFFAERPEGSVSTLKIQRTQQEDSAVYLCASSFRLGAIVNTEAFFGQGTRLTVV.

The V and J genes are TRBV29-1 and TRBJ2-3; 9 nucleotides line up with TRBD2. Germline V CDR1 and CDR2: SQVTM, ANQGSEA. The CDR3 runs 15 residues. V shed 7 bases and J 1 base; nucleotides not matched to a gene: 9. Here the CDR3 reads CSAAGVAGGTDTQYF. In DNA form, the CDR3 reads TGCAGCGCCGCCGGAGTAGCGGGGGGCACAGATACGCAGTATTTT.

DNA for the CDR3: TGTGCCAGCAGCCCCCCCCGGGGCTCCTACGAGCAGTACTTC. Translation gives CASSPPRGSYEQYF. The V call is TRBV11-2, the J call TRBJ2-7, with TRBD2 as a possible D gene (5 bases). The CDR3 is made up of 14 amino acids. Germline lookup yields CDR1 SGHAT and CDR2 FQNNGV. Trimming took 5 bases from V and 0 from J, leaving 11 bases between them.

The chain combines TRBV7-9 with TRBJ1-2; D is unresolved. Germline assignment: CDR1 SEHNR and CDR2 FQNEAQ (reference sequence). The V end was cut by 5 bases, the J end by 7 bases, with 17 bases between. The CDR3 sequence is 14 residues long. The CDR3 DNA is TGTGCCAGCAGCCCCCAACTACGGGTTCGTGGCTACACCTTC. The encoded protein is CASSPQLRVRGYTF.

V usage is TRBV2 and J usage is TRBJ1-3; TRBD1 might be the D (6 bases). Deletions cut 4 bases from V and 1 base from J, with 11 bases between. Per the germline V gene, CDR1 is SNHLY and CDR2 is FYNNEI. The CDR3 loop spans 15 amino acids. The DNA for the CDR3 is TGTGCCAGCAGTGGAGGAACAGGGTCTGGAAACACCATATATTTT. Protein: CASSGGTGSGNTIYF.

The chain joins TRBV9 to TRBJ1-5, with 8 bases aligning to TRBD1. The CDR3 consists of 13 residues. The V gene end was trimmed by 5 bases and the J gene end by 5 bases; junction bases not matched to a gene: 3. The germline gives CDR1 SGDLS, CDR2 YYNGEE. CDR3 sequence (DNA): TGTGCCAGCAGTAAACAGGGGGATCAGCCCCAGCATTTT. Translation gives CASSKQGDQPQHF. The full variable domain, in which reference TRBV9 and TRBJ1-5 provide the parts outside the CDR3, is DSGVTQTPKHLITATGQRVTLRCSPRSGDLSVYWYQQSLDQGLQFLIQYYNGEERAKGNILERFSAQQFPDLHSELNLSSLELGDSALYFCASSKQGDQPQHFGDGTRLSIL.